Listed below are T cell receptor beta chains from one sample, sequenced in a study of CD8 T cells in Susac syndrome. MiXCR, run by TCRdb on the immunoSEQ multiplex PCR reads, gives a single entry per CDR3 protein. The sample lists more than 65,000 distinct CDR3 sequences, about 94% occurring once. The sequenced sample consisted of CD8+ T cells from PBMCs. The receptors come from a human donor with multiple sclerosis. CDR3s include the opening cysteine and the closing phenylalanine or tryptophan. A D gene is named only where the DNA matches it firmly. Not all rows give a size; the values are once, few, many and, for expanded clones, a class.

D,V,J,size,CDR3,DNA
NA,TRBV19,TRBJ1-1,NA,CASSILLNTEAFF,TGTGCCAGTAGTATATTGCTGAACACTGAAGCTTTCTTT
TRBD1,TRBV7-8,TRBJ2-1,NA,CASSSRLQGAPYNEQFF,TGTGCCAGCAGCTCAAGATTGCAGGGGGCCCCGTACAATGAGCAGTTCTTC
NA,TRBV7-9,TRBJ1-5,NA,CASSLPANPQHF,TGTGCCAGCAGCCTCCCGGCGAACCCCCAGCATTTT
NA,TRBV27,TRBJ2-1,NA,CASSRNSYNEQFF,TGTGCCAGCAGCAGGAACTCCTACAATGAGCAGTTCTTC
NA,TRBV12-3/TRBV12-4,TRBJ1-1,NA,CASSSVRLNTEAFF,TGTGCCAGCAGCTCAGTGAGGTTGAACACTGAAGCTTTCTTT
NA,TRBV13,TRBJ2-1,NA,CASSLGQASYNEQFF,TGTGCCAGCAGCTTAGGGCAGGCTTCCTACAATGAGCAGTTCTTC
NA,TRBV3-1,TRBJ1-6,NA,CASSQDLGGGSPLHF,TGTGCCAGCAGCCAAGATCTTGGTGGGGGTTCACCCCTCCACTTT
TRBD1,TRBV20-1,TRBJ2-1,NA,CSARDRDRILYNEQFF,TGCAGTGCTAGAGATCGGGACAGGATTCTTTACAATGAGCAGTTCTTC
NA,TRBV6-5,TRBJ1-1,NA,CASSYTTEAFF,TGTGCCAGCAGTTACACCACTGAAGCTTTCTTT
NA,TRBV4-3,TRBJ1-1,once,CASSRGRRGLDTEAFF,TGCGCCAGCAGCCGCGGGAGGCGGGGGTTAGACACTGAAGCTTTCTTT
TRBD2,TRBV9,TRBJ2-3,NA,CASSAHKPGLARDTQYF,TGTGCCAGCAGCGCCCACAAACCGGGACTAGCCAGAGATACGCAGTATTTT